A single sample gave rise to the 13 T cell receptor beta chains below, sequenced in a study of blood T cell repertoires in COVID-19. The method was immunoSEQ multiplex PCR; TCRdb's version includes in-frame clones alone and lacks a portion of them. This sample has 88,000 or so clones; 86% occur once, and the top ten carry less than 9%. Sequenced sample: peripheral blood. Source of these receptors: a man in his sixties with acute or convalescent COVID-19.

CDR3 bases: TGTGCCAGCAGTTCTAGCGGGAGTTCCTACGAGCAGTACTTC. This codes for CASSSSGSSYEQYF. The rearrangement links TRBV7-9 to TRBJ2-7, with 10 bases that match TRBD2. The CDR3 has 14 amino acids. With 6 bases clipped from V and 1 base from J, the junction kept 3 bases outside the gene matches. The germline V gene has CDR1 SEHNR and CDR2 FQNEAQ (reference sequence).

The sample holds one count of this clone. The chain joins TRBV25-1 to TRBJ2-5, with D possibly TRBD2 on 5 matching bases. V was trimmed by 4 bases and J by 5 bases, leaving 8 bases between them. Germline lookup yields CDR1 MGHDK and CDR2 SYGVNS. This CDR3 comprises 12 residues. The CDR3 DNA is TGTGCCAGCAGTGTGACGGGGGAGACCCAGTACTTC. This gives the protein CASSVTGETQYF.

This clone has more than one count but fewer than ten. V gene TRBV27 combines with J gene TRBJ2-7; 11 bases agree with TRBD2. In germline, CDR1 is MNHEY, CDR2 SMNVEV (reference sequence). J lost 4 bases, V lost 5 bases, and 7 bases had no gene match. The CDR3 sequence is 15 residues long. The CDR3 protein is CASSRLAGGLYEQYF. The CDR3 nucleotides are TGTGCCAGCAGTCGGCTAGCGGGGGGATTATACGAGCAGTACTTC.

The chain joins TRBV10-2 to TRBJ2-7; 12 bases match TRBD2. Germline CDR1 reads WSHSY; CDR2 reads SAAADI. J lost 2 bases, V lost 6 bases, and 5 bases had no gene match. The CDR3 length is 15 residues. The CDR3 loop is CASSSRTSGTYEQYF. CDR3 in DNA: TGCGCCAGCAGCTCCCGGACTAGCGGGACCTACGAGCAGTACTTC.

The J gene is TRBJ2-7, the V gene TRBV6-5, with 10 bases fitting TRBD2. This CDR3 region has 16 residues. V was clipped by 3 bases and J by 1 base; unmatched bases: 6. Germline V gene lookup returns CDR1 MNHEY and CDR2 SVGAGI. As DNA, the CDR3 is TGTGCCAGCAGTTATGCCGGGACTAGCGAATCCTACGAGCAGTACTTC. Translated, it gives CASSYAGTSESYEQYF.

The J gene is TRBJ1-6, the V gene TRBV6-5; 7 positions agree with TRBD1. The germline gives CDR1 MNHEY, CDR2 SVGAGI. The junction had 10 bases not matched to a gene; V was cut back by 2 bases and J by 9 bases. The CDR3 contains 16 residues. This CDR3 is CASSYALGGGISPLHF. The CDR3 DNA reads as TGTGCCAGCAGTTACGCCCTAGGGGGCGGAATTTCACCCCTCCACTTT.

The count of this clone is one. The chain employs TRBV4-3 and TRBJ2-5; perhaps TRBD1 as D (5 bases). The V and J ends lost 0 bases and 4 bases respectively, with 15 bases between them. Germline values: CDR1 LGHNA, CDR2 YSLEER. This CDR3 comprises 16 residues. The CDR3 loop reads CASSQDVGPWGETQYF. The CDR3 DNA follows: TGCGCCAGCAGCCAAGATGTGGGGCCTTGGGGAGAGACCCAGTACTTC.

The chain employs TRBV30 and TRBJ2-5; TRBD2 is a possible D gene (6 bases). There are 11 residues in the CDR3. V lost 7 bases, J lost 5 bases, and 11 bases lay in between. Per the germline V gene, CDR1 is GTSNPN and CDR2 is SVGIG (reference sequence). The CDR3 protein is CASTLAETQYF. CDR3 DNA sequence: TGTGCCTCCACCCTAGCGGAGACCCAGTACTTC.

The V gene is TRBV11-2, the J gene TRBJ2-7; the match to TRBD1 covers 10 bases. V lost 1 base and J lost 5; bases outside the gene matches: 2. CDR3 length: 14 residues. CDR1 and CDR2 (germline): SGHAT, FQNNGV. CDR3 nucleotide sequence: TGTGCCAGCAGCTTAGGGACAGGGGGAAACGAGCAGTACTTC. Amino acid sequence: CASSLGTGGNEQYF.

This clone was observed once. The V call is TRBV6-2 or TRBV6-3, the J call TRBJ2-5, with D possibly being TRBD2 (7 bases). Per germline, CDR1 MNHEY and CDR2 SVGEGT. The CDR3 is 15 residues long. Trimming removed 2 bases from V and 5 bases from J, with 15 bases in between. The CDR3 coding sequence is TGTGCCAGCAGTTACCCTCGGGGGGCCACGGAGACCCAGTACTTC. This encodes CASSYPRGATETQYF.

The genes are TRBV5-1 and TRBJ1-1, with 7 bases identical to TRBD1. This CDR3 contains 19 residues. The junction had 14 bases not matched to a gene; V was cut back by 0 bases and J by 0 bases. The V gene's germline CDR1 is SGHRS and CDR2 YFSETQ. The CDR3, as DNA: TGCGCCAGCAGCTTGGGTTGGGGACAGAGGGTCGCCATGAACACTGAAGCTTTCTTT. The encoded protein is CASSLGWGQRVAMNTEAFF.

The CDR3 DNA reads TGCGCCAGCAGCTTGTTTACAACGGGACTCCGCACAGATACGCAGTATTTT. Protein sequence: CASSLFTTGLRTDTQYF. The rearrangement links TRBV5-1 to TRBJ2-3; D is possibly TRBD2 (6 bases). From germline, CDR1 is SGHRS and CDR2 YFSETQ. V was clipped by 1 base and J by 1 base, with 16 bases between them. The CDR3 length is 17 residues.

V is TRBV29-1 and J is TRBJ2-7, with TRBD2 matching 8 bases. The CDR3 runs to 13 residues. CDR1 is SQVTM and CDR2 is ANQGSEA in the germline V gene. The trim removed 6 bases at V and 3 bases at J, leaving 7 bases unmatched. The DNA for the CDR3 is TGCAGCGTGAAACTAGCGGAGGTCTACGAGCAGTACTTC. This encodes CSVKLAEVYEQYF.